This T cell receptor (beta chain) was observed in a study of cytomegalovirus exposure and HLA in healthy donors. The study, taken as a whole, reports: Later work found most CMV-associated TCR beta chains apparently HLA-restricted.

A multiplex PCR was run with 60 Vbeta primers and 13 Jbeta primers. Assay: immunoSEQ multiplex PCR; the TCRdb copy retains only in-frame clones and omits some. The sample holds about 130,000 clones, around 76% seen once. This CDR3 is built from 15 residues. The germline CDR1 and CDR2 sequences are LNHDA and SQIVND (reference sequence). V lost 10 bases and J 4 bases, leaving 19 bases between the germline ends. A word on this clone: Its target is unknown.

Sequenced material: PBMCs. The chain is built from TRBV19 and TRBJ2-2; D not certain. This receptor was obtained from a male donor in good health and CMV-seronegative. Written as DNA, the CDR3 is TGTGCCACCTCAAGCAAGAGGAGTGTCACCGGGGAGCTGTTTTTT. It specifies CATSSKRSVTGELFF.